This TCR beta chain was sequenced in a study of shared clonotypes between healthy human individuals. An assay was performed, and its level was deep. This table comes from immunoSEQ multiplex PCR, and its TCRdb copy is limited to in-frame clones, with some not included. In the table there are 2 million to 2.5 million clones, just over 90% of which are singletons. There were only Caucasian adults among the donors, and all lived in Nashville, Tennessee. The sequence was collected from a man aged 18 to 30 in good health. Some clones in this sample may be carry-over from other donors' samples. Specimen: naive CD4+ T cells from PBMCs. Documented subset: CD45RA+ positively selected.

The CDR3 DNA reads as TGTGCCAGCAGCTTGGATCCGGACTCCTACGAGCAGTACTTC. Residues: CASSLDPDSYEQYF. The chain links TRBV5-4 to TRBJ2-7, with D hard to call. Trimming took 0 bases from V and 0 from J, leaving 7 bases between them. This CDR3 is 14 amino acids long. CDR1 SGHNT and CDR2 YYREEE come from the germline V gene (reference sequence).